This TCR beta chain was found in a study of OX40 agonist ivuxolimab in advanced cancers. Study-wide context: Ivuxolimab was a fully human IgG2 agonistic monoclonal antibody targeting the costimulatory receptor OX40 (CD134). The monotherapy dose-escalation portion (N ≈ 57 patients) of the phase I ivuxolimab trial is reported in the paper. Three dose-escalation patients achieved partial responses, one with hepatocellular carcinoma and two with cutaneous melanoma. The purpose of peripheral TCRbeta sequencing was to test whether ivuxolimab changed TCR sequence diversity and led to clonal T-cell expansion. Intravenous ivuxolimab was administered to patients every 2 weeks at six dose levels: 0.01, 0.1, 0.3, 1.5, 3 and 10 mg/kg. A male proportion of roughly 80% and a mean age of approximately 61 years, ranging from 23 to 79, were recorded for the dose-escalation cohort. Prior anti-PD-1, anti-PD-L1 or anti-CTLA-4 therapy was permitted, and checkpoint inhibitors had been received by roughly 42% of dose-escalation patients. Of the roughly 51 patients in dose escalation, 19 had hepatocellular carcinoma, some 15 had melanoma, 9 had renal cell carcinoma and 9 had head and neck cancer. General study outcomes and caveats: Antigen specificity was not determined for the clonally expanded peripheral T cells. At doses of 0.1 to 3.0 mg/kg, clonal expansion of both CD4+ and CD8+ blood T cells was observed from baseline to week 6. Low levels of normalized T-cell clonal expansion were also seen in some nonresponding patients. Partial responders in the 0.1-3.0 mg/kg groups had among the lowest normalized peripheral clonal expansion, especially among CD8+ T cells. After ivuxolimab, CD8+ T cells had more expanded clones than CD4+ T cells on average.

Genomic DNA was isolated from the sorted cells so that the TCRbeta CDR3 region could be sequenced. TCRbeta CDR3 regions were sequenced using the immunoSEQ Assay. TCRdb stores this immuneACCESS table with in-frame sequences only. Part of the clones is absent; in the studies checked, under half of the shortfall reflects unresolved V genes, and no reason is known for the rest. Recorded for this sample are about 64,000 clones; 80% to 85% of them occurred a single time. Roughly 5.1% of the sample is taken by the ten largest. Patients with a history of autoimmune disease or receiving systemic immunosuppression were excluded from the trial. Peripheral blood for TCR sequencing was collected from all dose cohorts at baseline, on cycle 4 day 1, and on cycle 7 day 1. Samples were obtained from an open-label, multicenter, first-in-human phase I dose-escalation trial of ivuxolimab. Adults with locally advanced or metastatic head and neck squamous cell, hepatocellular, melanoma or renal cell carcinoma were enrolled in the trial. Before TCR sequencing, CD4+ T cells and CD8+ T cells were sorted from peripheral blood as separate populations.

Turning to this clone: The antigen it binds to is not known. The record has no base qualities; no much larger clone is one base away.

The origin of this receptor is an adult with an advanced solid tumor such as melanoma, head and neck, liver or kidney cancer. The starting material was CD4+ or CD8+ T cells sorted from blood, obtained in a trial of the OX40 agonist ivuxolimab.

The nucleotide sequence is TGTGCCAGCAGCTTAGGGACTAGCGTCACCTACAATGAGCAGTTCTTC. Translated, this is CASSLGTSVTYNEQFF. The chain is made from TRBV7-2 and TRBJ2-1; 9 nucleotides in the junction match TRBD2. The CDR3 numbers 16 residues from cysteine through phenylalanine. Solely the CDR3 DNA is kept, with 48 bases framed from the first base. Compared with germline, V lacks 1 base and J lacks 2 bases; bases without a gene match: 3. Reading the germline V gene gives CDR1 SGHTA and CDR2 FQGNSA.